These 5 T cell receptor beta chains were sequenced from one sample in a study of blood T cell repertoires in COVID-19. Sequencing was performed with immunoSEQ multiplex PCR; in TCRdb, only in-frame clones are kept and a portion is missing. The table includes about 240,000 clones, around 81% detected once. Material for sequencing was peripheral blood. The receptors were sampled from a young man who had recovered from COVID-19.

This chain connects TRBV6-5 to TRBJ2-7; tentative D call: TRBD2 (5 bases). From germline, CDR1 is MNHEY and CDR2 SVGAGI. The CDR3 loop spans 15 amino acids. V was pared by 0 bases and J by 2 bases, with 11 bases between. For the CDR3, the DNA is TGTGCCAGCAGTTACTCGAGAGGGTATACCTACGAGCAGTACTTC. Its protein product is CASSYSRGYTYEQYF.

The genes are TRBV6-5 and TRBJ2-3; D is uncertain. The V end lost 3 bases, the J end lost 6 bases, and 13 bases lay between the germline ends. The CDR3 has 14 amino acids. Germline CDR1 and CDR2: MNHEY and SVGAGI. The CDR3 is CASSYLGSGDTQYF. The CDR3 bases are TGTGCCAGCAGTTATCTGGGCTCTGGGGATACGCAGTATTTT.

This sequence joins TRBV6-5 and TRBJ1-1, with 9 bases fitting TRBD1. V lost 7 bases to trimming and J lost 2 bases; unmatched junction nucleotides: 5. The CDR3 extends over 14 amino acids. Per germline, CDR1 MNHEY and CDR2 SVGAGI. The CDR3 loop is CASKQGASNTEAFF. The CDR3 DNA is TGTGCCAGCAAACAGGGGGCGAGCAACACTGAAGCTTTCTTT.

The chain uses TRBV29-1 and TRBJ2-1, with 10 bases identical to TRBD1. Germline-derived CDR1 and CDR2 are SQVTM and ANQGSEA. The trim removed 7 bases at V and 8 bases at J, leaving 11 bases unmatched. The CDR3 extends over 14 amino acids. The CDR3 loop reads CSALPGTGEYEQFF. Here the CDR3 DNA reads TGCAGCGCTCTGCCCGGGACAGGGGAGTATGAGCAGTTCTTC.

The CDR3 sequence is CASSVGGATNTGELFF. Here the CDR3 DNA reads TGTGCCAGCAGCGTAGGGGGAGCGACGAACACCGGGGAGCTGTTTTTT. The chain combines TRBV9 with TRBJ2-2, with a possible D match to TRBD2 (5 bases). The ends were cut back, 0 bases at V and 0 bases at J, with 9 bases in the middle. The germline V gene encodes CDR1 SGDLS and CDR2 YYNGEE. This CDR3 has 16 residues.